This TCR beta chain emerged from a study of CD8+ T cells in alopecia areata. Investigators isolated RNA and reverse transcribed it into cDNA to act as the sequencing template. Produced via immunoSEQ multiplex PCR; TCRdb's table is partial and in-frame only. The table lists fewer than 200,000 clones, approximately 62% of them singletons, with approximately 14% in the top ten. This clone appeared a few times. Its antigen is unknown. Study-wide results and limits: Scalp clonality dropped significantly under tofacitinib, as did expanded CD8+ top-100 clones.

V was clipped by 5 bases and J by 0 bases, with 14 bases between them. Germline loops: CDR1 PRHDT, CDR2 FYEKMQ (reference sequence). The CDR3 contains 17 residues. Described treatment: oral pan-JAK inhibitor, 5-10 mg twice daily. This rearrangement joins TRBV13 to TRBJ2-6; D might be TRBD1 or TRBD2, each matching 5 bases. This clonotype was obtained from a human donor with alopecia areata. Source: CD4+ T cells sorted from blood, taken at week 24, from a patient treated with tofacitinib. This CDR3 reads CASSTGTARSGANVLTF. The CDR3 DNA reads as TGTGCCAGCAGCACCGGGACCGCTCGCTCTGGGGCCAACGTCCTGACTTTC.